One sample yielded the 19 T cell receptor beta chains listed below, sequenced in a study of T cell responses to AZD1222 COVID-19 vaccine. TCRdb keeps only in-frame clones here, not all; method: immunoSEQ multiplex PCR. This sample carries approximately 180,000 clones, roughly 92% of them seen once, and the ten largest clones take 8.5% to 12%. This sample comprised peripheral blood, obtained on day 0 of AZD1222 vaccination. These receptors all stem from an adult in good health.

The chain is built from TRBV18 and TRBJ2-1, with unresolved D. CDR3 length: 12 residues. V dropped 2 bases and J dropped 9 bases, with 8 bases sitting between them. Germline lookup yields CDR1 KGHSH and CDR2 LQKENI. The DNA for the CDR3 is TGTGCCAGCTCACCAGGTGTGGGTGAGCAGTTCTTC. It codes for CASSPGVGEQFF.

The genes are TRBV18 and TRBJ1-1, with D perhaps TRBD1 (5 bases). Germline lookup yields CDR1 KGHSH and CDR2 LQKENI. Trimming stripped 0 bases from V and 1 base from J, with 9 bases between. This CDR3 has 15 residues. The CDR3 nucleotides read TGTGCCAGCTCACCACCGGGGGGGAGGAACACTGAAGCTTTCTTT. It encodes CASSPPGGRNTEAFF.

The V gene is TRBV19, the J gene TRBJ1-3; D not certain. The length of the CDR3 is 16 residues. Deletions cut 5 bases from V and 0 bases from J, with 14 bases between. Germline V gene sequence: CDR1 LNHDA, CDR2 SQIVND (reference sequence). CDR3 loop: CASSPGYLYSGNTIYF. The CDR3 region has the DNA TGTGCCAGTAGTCCTGGTTACCTTTACTCTGGAAACACCATATATTTT.

This chain connects TRBV29-1 to TRBJ2-1; D not certain. This CDR3 is 12 amino acids long. CDR1 SQVTM and CDR2 ANQGSEA come from the germline V gene. The V and J ends lost 3 bases and 1 base respectively, with 4 bases between them. CDR3 in DNA: TGCAGCGTTGAGCGGTCCTACAATGAGCAGTTCTTC. It translates to CSVERSYNEQFF.

This clone was seen once. This sequence joins TRBV6-5 and TRBJ1-2; 7 bases map to TRBD1. Germline values: CDR1 MNHEY, CDR2 SVGAGI. V gave up 6 bases and J gave up 4 bases; unmatched junction bases: 11. This CDR3 spans 15 amino acids. DNA for the CDR3: TGTGCCAGCAGCGGGGACAGCTACGGCCTCTATGGCTACACCTTC. Translation: CASSGDSYGLYGYTF.

This rearrangement joins TRBV29-1 to TRBJ1-2; tentative D call: TRBD1 (6 bases). V was shortened by 7 bases and J by 6 bases, with 9 bases between the two germline ends. Per germline, CDR1 SQVTM and CDR2 ANQGSEA. The CDR3 is made up of 10 amino acids. The CDR3 DNA sequence: TGCAGCGCTGGGACAAATGGCTACACCTTC. Protein sequence: CSAGTNGYTF.

The chain combines TRBV6-1 with TRBJ2-7; the D gene is possibly TRBD1 (5 bases). The germline V gene encodes CDR1 MNHNS and CDR2 SASEGT. This CDR3 is built from 15 residues. The V end was cut by 0 bases, the J end by 4 bases, with 13 bases between. CDR3 sequence (DNA): TGTGCCAGCAGTGAAGCGCAGGGCGGTTGGTACGAGCAGTACTTC. It encodes CASSEAQGGWYEQYF.

This clone was counted once. V is TRBV5-1 and J is TRBJ2-1, with TRBD1 matching 8 bases. Germline lookup yields CDR1 SGHRS and CDR2 YFSETQ. With V trimmed by 4 bases and J by 3 bases, 9 bases remained unmatched. CDR3 size: 16 residues. This CDR3 reads CASSLTGAGNYNEQFF. The CDR3 coding sequence is TGCGCCAGCAGCCTGACAGGGGCTGGGAACTACAATGAGCAGTTCTTC.

This chain links TRBV19 with TRBJ1-2; D not resolved. The V gene's germline CDR1 is LNHDA and CDR2 SQIVND (reference sequence). The CDR3 consists of 14 residues. Trimming took 3 bases from V and 2 from J, leaving 10 bases between them. CDR3 DNA sequence: TGTGCCAGTAGTATTTCGGTGGGGAACTATGGCTACACCTTC. The encoded protein is CASSISVGNYGYTF.

The V gene is TRBV30, the J gene TRBJ1-3, with D perhaps matching TRBD1 (5 bases). Germline CDR1 GTSNPN, CDR2 SVGIG (reference sequence). V was pared by 0 bases and J by 1 base, with 10 bases between. This CDR3 has 15 residues. CDR3 sequence reads: CAWSVWGWSGNTIYF. CDR3 nucleotide sequence: TGTGCCTGGAGTGTATGGGGCTGGTCTGGAAACACCATATATTTT.

The chain joins TRBV4-1 to TRBJ1-5; D is perhaps TRBD1 (6 bases). V gave up 2 bases and J gave up 2 bases, with 13 bases separating them. The germline V gene has CDR1 MGHRA and CDR2 YSYEKL. The CDR3 contains 16 residues. CDR3 coding DNA: TGCGCCAGCAGCCAAACAGGGATATTAGGCAATCAGCCCCAGCATTTT. Protein sequence: CASSQTGILGNQPQHF.

This chain uses TRBV28 with TRBJ1-2; D remains ambiguous. CDR1 is MDHEN and CDR2 is SYDVKM in the germline V gene. Trimming shortened V by 2 bases and J by 8 bases, and 12 bases separated the two germline ends. The CDR3 is made up of 13 amino acids. The CDR3 protein is CASSLRGPLGYTF. The DNA of the CDR3 is TGTGCCAGCAGTTTAAGAGGCCCCTTAGGCTACACCTTC.

The J gene is TRBJ1-2, the V gene TRBV15; D is possibly TRBD1 (5 bases). The V end lost 2 bases, the J end lost 4 bases, and 14 bases lay between the germline ends. Germline V lookup: CDR1 LNHNV, CDR2 YYDKDF (reference sequence). The length of the CDR3 is 15 residues. CDR3 protein: CATSRTGGSSYGYTF. The DNA of the CDR3 is TGTGCCACCAGCAGAACGGGGGGTAGCTCCTATGGCTACACCTTC.

The sample holds one count of this clone. V usage is TRBV18 and J usage is TRBJ1-2, with TRBD1 as a possible D gene (5 bases). V lost 3 bases to trimming and J lost 3 bases, with 14 bases between them. Germline assignment: CDR1 KGHSH and CDR2 LQKENI. CDR3 length: 15 amino acids. CDR3 region: CASSPTGQGHYGYTF. The DNA of the CDR3 is TGTGCCAGCTCACCGACCGGGCAGGGCCACTATGGCTACACCTTC.

The chain is built from TRBV28 and TRBJ1-2, with TRBD1 matching over 7 bases. The V and J ends lost 9 bases and 2 bases, in that order; junction bases with no gene match: 6. The CDR3 loop spans 13 amino acids. CDR1 MDHEN and CDR2 SYDVKM come from the germline V gene. This CDR3 reads CASRQGGNYGYTF. The DNA for the CDR3 is TGTGCCAGTAGACAGGGAGGGAACTATGGCTACACCTTC.

The chain has TRBV6-6 and TRBJ1-3; weak D call: TRBD1 (5 bases). Trimming took 5 bases from V and 8 from J, leaving 13 bases between them. This CDR3 spans 13 amino acids. The germline gives CDR1 MNHNY, CDR2 SVGAGI (reference sequence). DNA of the CDR3: TGTGCCAGCAGTCGATCGGGGGGGGACACCATATATTTT. It encodes CASSRSGGDTIYF.

CDR3 nucleotide sequence: TGTGCCAGCAGTGACCAGGGCGGTCCTAGCACAGATACGCAGTATTTT. Translating gives CASSDQGGPSTDTQYF. V and J are TRBV6-1 and TRBJ2-3, with a weak D call TRBD1 (5 bases). The germline CDR1 and CDR2 sequences are MNHNS and SASEGT. Trimming took off 3 bases at V and 0 bases at J, with 13 bases between the two ends. This CDR3 has 16 residues.

The chain recombines TRBV28 with TRBJ1-6; a possible D gene is TRBD1 (5 bases). The V end was cut by 3 bases, the J end by 8 bases, with 14 bases between. CDR1 MDHEN and CDR2 SYDVKM come from the germline V gene. There are 15 residues in the CDR3. The CDR3 DNA reads as TGTGCCAGCAGTTTCGTCCCAGGGACCGATTCACCCCTCCACTTT. Its translation is CASSFVPGTDSPLHF.

The chain uses TRBV27 and TRBJ1-2; D call uncertain. The germline CDR1 and CDR2 sequences are MNHEY and SMNVEV (reference sequence). The V end lost 3 bases, the J end lost 0 bases, and 11 bases lay between the germline ends. There are 15 residues in the CDR3. As DNA, the CDR3 is TGTGCCAGCAGTTTCAAAAGGGAAGCTAACTATGGCTACACCTTC. It codes for CASSFKREANYGYTF.